This passage covers 3 T cell receptor beta chains from one sample sequenced in a study of T cells after yellow fever vaccination. TCRdb redid the calling of the 5' RACE reads with MiXCR, one entry per CDR3 protein. The profile covers around 610,000 distinct CDR3 sequences, with around an eighth appearing a single time and around an eighth taken by the ten largest. Sequencing used PBMCs, obtained on the day of the yellow fever booster vaccination. The source is a young man who received the YFV17D yellow fever vaccine.

The chain is built from TRBV11-2 and TRBJ2-3; D call uncertain. Germline V gives CDR1 SGHAT, CDR2 FQNNGV. The V end was cut by 7 bases, the J end by 2 bases, with 7 bases between. This CDR3 is built from 12 residues. CDR3 sequence reads: CASTQYTDTQYF. CDR3 nucleotide sequence: TGTGCCAGCACCCAGTACACAGATACGCAGTATTTT.

This clonotype was detected ten times or more. The V call is TRBV5-1, the J call TRBJ1-6; a possible D gene is TRBD1 (5 bases). V dropped 3 bases and J dropped 9 bases, with 13 bases sitting between them. This CDR3 comprises 14 residues. CDR1 SGHRS and CDR2 YFSETQ come from the germline V gene. In nucleotides, the CDR3 is TGCGCCAGCAGCTCGGGACGGGAGTTTTCACCCCTCCACTTT. This sequence encodes CASSSGREFSPLHF. Together with reference TRBV5-1 and TRBJ1-6, the CDR3 gives the full variable domain: KAGVTQTPRYLIKTRGQQVTLSCSPISGHRSVSWYQQTPGQGLQFLFEYFSETQRNKGNFPGRFSGRQFSNSRSEMNVSTLELGDSALYLCASSSGREFSPLHFGNGTRLTVT.

The rearrangement links TRBV12-3 or TRBV12-4 to TRBJ2-1, with D perhaps TRBD1 (5 bases). The CDR3 contains 12 residues. The V gene lost 4 bases and the J gene lost 9 bases, with 10 bases spanning the gap. CDR3 nucleotide sequence: TGTGCCAGCAGTTCCACAGGTACTGAGCAGTTCTTC. It yields the protein CASSSTGTEQFF.